These 6 T cell receptor beta chains were all obtained from the same sample, sequenced in a study of blood T cell repertoires in COVID-19. Clones were read by immunoSEQ multiplex PCR, and TCRdb kept only the in-frame ones, dropping some. The repertoire holds about 80,000 clones, with over 70% as singletons. The specimen sequenced was peripheral blood. The receptors here all came from a human donor in a cohort sampled during active COVID-19.

The gene calls are TRBV7-6 and TRBJ2-1, with TRBD2 as a possible D gene (6 bases). Germline V gene sequence: CDR1 SGHVS, CDR2 FNYEAQ. V was trimmed by 4 bases and J by 4 bases, leaving 11 bases between them. This CDR3 region has 14 residues. CDR3 in amino acids: CASSSGDDYNEQFF. As DNA, the CDR3 is TGTGCCAGCAGCTCGGGGGACGATTACAATGAGCAGTTCTTC.

This clone was counted a single time. The genes are TRBV20-1 and TRBJ2-7; D may correspond to TRBD1 or TRBD2 (5 bases each). CDR3 length equals 13 residues. Trimming cost V 3 bases and J 3 bases, with 12 bases left between them. Germline-derived CDR1 and CDR2 are DFQATT and SNEGSKA (reference sequence). CDR3: CSASSDRGYEQYF. The CDR3 DNA sequence: TGCAGTGCTAGTAGCGACAGAGGCTACGAGCAGTACTTC.

This rearrangement joins TRBV4-2 to TRBJ2-7; 7 bases agree with TRBD1. This CDR3 has 15 residues. V lost 4 bases and J lost 2; bases outside the gene matches: 8. Germline CDR1 is LGHNA and CDR2 is YNFKEQ. This CDR3 reads CASSLPGDSAYEQYF. CDR3 bases: TGTGCCAGCAGCCTTCCCGGGGACAGCGCCTACGAGCAGTACTTC.

This clone appeared a few times. V is TRBV27 and J is TRBJ2-7; TRBD1 is a possible D gene (6 bases). Trimming stripped 3 bases from V and 3 bases from J, with 9 bases between. Germline V gene lookup returns CDR1 MNHEY and CDR2 SMNVEV (reference sequence). This CDR3 contains 13 residues. The CDR3 bases are TGTGCCAGCAGTTTGGGCAGGGGCTACGAGCAGTACTTC. Its protein product is CASSLGRGYEQYF.

This clone appeared a few times. The chain combines TRBV4-1 with TRBJ1-2, with D possibly being TRBD1 (5 bases). CDR1 is MGHRA and CDR2 is YSYEKL in the germline V gene. V was cut by 0 bases and J by 3 bases, with 14 bases left in between. The CDR3 extends over 16 amino acids. Written as DNA, the CDR3 is TGCGCCAGCAGCCAAGATCGGTCAGGGTCTGACTATGGCTACACCTTC. As protein: CASSQDRSGSDYGYTF.

The chain links TRBV9 to TRBJ2-5, with TRBD2 as a possible D gene (6 bases). Trimming removed 4 bases at V and 4 bases at J, with 17 bases between. The germline V gene has CDR1 SGDLS and CDR2 YYNGEE. The CDR3 totals 15 residues. The CDR3 coding sequence is TGTGCCAGCAGCCCCCGCCACGCGGGAAGAGAGACCCAGTACTTC. Protein product: CASSPRHAGRETQYF. Filled out from reference TRBV9 and TRBJ2-5, the complete variable domain reads DSGVTQTPKHLITATGQRVTLRCSPRSGDLSVYWYQQSLDQGLQFLIQYYNGEERAKGNILERFSAQQFPDLHSELNLSSLELGDSALYFCASSPRHAGRETQYFGPGTRLLVL.